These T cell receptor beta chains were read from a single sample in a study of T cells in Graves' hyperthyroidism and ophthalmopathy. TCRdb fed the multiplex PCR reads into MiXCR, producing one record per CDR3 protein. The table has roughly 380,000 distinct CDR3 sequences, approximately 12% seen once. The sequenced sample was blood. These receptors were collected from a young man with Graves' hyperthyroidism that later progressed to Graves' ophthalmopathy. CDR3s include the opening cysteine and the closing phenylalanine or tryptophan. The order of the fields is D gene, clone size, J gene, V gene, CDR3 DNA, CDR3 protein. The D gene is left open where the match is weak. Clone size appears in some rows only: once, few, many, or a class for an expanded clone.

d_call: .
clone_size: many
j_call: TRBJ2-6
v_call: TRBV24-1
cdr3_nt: TGTGCCACCAGTGAGGCACGCTCTGGGGCCAACGTCCTGACTTTC
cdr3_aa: CATSEARSGANVLTF

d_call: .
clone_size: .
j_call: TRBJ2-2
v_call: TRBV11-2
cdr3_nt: TGTGCCAGCAGCTTAAACCCGAGGACCGGGGAGCTGTTTTTT
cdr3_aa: CASSLNPRTGELFF

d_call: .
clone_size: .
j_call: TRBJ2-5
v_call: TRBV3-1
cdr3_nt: TGTGCCAGCACCGGCGGAAGCCAAGAGACCCAGTACTTC
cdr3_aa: CASTGGSQETQYF

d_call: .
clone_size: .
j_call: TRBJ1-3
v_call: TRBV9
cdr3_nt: TGTGCCAGCAGCGTAGCAATAGGGGTTTCGTCTGGAAACACCATATATTTT
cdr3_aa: CASSVAIGVSSGNTIYF

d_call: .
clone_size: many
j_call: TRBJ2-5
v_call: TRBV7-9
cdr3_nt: TGTGCCAGCAGCTTAGGGACCTTTATTCAAGAGACCCAGTACTTC
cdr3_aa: CASSLGTFIQETQYF

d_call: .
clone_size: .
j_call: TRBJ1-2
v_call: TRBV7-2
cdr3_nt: TGTGCCAGCAGTACTTTGGGGGTGAGGAGCGGCTACACCTTC
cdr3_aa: CASSTLGVRSGYTF

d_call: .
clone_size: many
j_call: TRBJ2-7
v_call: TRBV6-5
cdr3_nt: TGTGCCAGCAGTTACTCGGCAGGGGCCTACGAGCAGTACTTC
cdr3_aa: CASSYSAGAYEQYF

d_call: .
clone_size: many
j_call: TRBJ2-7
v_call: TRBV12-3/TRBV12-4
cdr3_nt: TGTGCCAGCAGTTTAAGCAGGGCTCCCTACGAGCAGTACTTC
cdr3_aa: CASSLSRAPYEQYF

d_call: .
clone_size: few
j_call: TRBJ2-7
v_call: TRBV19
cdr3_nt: TGTGCCAGTAGCGACAGGTCACCCTACGAGCAGTACTTC
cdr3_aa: CASSDRSPYEQYF

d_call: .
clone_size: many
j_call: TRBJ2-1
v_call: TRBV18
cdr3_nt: TGTGCCAGCTCACCGGGGAGCGGGTATGAGCAGTTCTTC
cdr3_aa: CASSPGSGYEQFF

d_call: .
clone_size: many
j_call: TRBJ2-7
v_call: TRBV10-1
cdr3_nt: TGCGCCAGCAGTGAGTCGGGTGAACCCTACGAGCAGTACTTC
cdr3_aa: CASSESGEPYEQYF

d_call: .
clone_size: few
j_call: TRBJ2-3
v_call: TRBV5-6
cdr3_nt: TGTGCCAGCAGGCCCTGGGGGGGCCGAGGAGATACGCAGTATTTT
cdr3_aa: CASRPWGGRGDTQYF

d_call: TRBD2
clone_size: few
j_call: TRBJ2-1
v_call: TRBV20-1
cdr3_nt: TGCAGTGCCGATCTCTTAGCGGGGGTAAGCCGCTCCTACAATGAGCAGTTCTTC
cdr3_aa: CSADLLAGVSRSYNEQFF

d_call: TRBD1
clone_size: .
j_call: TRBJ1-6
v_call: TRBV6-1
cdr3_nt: TGTGTCAGCAGGCGCGACAGGGCTTCACCCCTCCACTTT
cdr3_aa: CVSRRDRASPLHF

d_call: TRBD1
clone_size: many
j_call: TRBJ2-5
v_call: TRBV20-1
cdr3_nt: TGCAGTGCTAGAGCTGACCGACAGGGACAAGAGACCCAGTACTTC
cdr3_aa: CSARADRQGQETQYF

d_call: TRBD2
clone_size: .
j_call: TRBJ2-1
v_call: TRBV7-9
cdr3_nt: TGTGCCAGCAGCTTAGGGTGGCGGGGGGGCCGGGATGAGCAGTTCTTC
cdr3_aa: CASSLGWRGGRDEQFF

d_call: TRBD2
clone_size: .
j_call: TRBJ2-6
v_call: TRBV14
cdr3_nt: TGTGCCAGCAGCCTCGGGAGGGGTCTTTTGGGGGCCAACGTCCTGACTTTC
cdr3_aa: CASSLGRGLLGANVLTF

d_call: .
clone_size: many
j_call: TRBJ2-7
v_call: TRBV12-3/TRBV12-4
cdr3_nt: TGTGCCAGCAGCAAGGTGGGGGCCGAGCAGTACTTC
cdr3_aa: CASSKVGAEQYF

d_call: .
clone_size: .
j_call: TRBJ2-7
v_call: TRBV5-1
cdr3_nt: TGCGCCAGCAGCTTGTGGGTGGGGGGCTCCTACGAGCAGTACTTC
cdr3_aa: CASSLWVGGSYEQYF

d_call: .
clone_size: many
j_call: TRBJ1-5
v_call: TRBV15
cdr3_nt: TGTGCCACCAGCTCCGGCAGGGAGGGCAATCAGCCCCAGCATTTT
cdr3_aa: CATSSGREGNQPQHF

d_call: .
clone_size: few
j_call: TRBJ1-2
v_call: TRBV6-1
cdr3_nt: TGTGCCAGCAGTGAGGCCAAGAGCAGTGGCTACACCTTC
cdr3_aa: CASSEAKSSGYTF

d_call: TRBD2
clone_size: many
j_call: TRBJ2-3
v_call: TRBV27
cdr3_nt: TGTGCCAGCAGTTTACTTCTAGCGGCCACAGATACGCAGTATTTT
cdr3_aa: CASSLLLAATDTQYF

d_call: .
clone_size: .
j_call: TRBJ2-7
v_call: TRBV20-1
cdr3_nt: TGCAGTGCTAGAGAATTCGGCGGCTACGAGCAGTACTTC
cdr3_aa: CSAREFGGYEQYF

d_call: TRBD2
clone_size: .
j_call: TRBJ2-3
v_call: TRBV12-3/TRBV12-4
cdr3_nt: TGTGCCAGCAGCTTTAGGGCGGGGGGGTCAGATACGCAGTATTTT
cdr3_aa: CASSFRAGGSDTQYF

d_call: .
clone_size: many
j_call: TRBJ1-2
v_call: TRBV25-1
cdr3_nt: TGTGCCAGCAGTGATGCCAGGGGCGTATATGGCTACACCTTC
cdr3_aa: CASSDARGVYGYTF

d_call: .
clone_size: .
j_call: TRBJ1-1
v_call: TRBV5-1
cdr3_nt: TGCGCCAGCAGCTTGGAGCACATCAGCACTGAAGCTTTCTTT
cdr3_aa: CASSLEHISTEAFF

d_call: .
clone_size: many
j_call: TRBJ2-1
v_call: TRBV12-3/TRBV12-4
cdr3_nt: TGTGCCAGCACCTTTGGGAGTTCCTACAATGAGCAGTTCTTC
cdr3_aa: CASTFGSSYNEQFF

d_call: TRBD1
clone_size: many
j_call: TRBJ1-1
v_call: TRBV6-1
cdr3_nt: TGTGCCAGCGGCGACAGGGGCCCTGGTGAAGCTTTCTTT
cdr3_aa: CASGDRGPGEAFF

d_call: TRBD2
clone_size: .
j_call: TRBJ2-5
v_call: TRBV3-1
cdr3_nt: TGTGCCAGCAGCCTTACTAGCGGGGGGGCCCTAAAGACCCAGTACTTC
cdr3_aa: CASSLTSGGALKTQYF

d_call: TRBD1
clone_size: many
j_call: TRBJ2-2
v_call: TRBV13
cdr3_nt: TGTGCCAGCAGCCGAGATCGACAGGGGCCGAACACCGGGGAGCTGTTTTTT
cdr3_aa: CASSRDRQGPNTGELFF

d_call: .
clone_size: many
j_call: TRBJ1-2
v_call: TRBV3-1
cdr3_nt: TGTGCCAGCAGCCAAGGGGCAGGGGTTGGCTACACCTTC
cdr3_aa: CASSQGAGVGYTF

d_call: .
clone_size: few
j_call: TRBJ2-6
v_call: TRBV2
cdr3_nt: TGTGCCAGCAGTGGAGCTACTGGGGCCAACGTCCTGACTTTC
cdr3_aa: CASSGATGANVLTF

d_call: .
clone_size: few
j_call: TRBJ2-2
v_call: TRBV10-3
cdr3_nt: TGTGCCATGTCGACCGGCACCGGGGAGCTGTTTTTT
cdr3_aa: CAMSTGTGELFF

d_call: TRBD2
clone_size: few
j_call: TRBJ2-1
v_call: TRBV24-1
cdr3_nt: TGTGCCACCAGTGACTCGGGACTAGCGGGGGTCTACAATGAGCAGTTCTTC
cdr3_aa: CATSDSGLAGVYNEQFF

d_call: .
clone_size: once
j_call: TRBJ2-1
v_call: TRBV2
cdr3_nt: TGTGCCAGCAATAGGGACACCCATTTCATTGAGCAGTTCTTC
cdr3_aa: CASNRDTHFIEQFF

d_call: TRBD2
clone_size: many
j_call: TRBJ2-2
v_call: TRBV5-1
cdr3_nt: TGCGCCAGCAGCTCCGGGACTAGCACCGGGGAGCTGTTTTTT
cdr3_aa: CASSSGTSTGELFF

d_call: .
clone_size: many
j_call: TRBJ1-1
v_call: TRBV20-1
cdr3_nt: TGCAGTGCTACCGACAGTTTGGGCACTGAAGCTTTCTTT
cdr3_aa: CSATDSLGTEAFF

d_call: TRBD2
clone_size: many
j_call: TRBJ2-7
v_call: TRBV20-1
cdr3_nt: TGCAGTGCTAGAGATCAGAGCGGGGGGGCTGACGAGCAGTACTTC
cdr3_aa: CSARDQSGGADEQYF

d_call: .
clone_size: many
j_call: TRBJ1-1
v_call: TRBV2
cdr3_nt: TGTGCCAGCAGGGGGACGCCGGGGGGGAACACTGAAGCTTTCTTT
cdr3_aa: CASRGTPGGNTEAFF

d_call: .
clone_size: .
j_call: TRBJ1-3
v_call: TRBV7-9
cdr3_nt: TGTGCCAGCAGCTTGGACGGTATCTCTGGAAACACCATATATTTT
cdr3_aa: CASSLDGISGNTIYF

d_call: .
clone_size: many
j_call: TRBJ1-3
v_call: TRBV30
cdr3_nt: TGTGCCTGGAGTGTACTGGGTTCGAACACCATATATTTT
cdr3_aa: CAWSVLGSNTIYF

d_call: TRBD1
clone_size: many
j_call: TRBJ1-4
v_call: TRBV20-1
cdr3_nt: TGCAGTGCTAGAGAACTTGGACAGGGCTTTAATGAAAAACTGTTTTTT
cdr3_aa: CSARELGQGFNEKLFF

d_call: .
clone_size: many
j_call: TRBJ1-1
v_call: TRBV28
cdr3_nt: TGTGCCAGCACCCCTGGGGGAATCCGGGACACTGAAGCTTTCTTT
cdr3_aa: CASTPGGIRDTEAFF

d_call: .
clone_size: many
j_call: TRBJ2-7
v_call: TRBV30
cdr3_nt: TGTGCCTGGAGTGTACACAGGTCTAGTGAGCAGTACTTC
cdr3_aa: CAWSVHRSSEQYF

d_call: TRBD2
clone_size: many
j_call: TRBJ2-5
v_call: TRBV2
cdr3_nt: TGTGCCAGCAGTGAACTAGCGGGGGGCCCCCCAGAGACCCAGTACTTC
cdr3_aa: CASSELAGGPPETQYF

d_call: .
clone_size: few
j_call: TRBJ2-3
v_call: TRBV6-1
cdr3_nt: TGTGCCAGCAGTGCGGAGGGGGGGTGGGATACGCAGTATTTT
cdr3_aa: CASSAEGGWDTQYF

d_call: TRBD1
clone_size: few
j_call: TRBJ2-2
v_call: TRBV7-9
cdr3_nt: TGTGCCAGCAGCACACAGGGGGCTGCCGGGGAGCTGTTTTTT
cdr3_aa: CASSTQGAAGELFF

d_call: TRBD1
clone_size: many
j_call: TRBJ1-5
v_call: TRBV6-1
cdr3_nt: TGTGCCAGCAGAGGGTTGGACAGGGCGCATCAGCCCCAGCATTTT
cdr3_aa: CASRGLDRAHQPQHF

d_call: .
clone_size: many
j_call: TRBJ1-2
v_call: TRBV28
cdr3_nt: TGTGCCAGCAGTTTATTCTACTCCTTCTATGGCTACACCTTC
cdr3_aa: CASSLFYSFYGYTF

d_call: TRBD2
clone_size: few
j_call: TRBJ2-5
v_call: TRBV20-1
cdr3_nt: TGCAATGCTAGGACTAGCGGCCTGATCCGGGGCGAGACCCAGTACTTC
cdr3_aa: CNARTSGLIRGETQYF

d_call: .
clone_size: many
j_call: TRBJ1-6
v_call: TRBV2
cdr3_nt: TGTGCCAGCAGCTACAGTAATTCACCCCTCCACTTT
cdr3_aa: CASSYSNSPLHF